The following is a T cell receptor beta chain sequence with its context. Its antigen is not identified. The germline V gene encodes CDR1 GTSNPN and CDR2 SVGIG (reference sequence). The CDR3 extends over 13 amino acids. The ends lost 4 bases at V and 4 bases at J; junction bases unmatched: 6. This sample stems from a study of cytomegalovirus exposure and HLA in healthy donors. Findings and limits, study-wide: The classifier reportedly diagnosed cytomegalovirus status with high specificity and sensitivity. Associated with HLA alleles at 0.05 false discovery rate in a later analysis were fewer than 20,000 TCR beta sequences. Researchers reportedly found TCR beta sequences accurately predicted most subjects' HLA-A and HLA-B alleles.

The PCR ran on 60 Vbeta and 13 Jbeta primers. This table comes from immunoSEQ multiplex PCR, and its TCRdb copy is limited to in-frame clones, with some not included. The sample yields more than 95,000 clones, about 84% seen once. Donors likely had unrecorded immune exposures despite being nominally healthy when sampled. The chain combines TRBV30 with TRBJ1-2; 7 nucleotides agree with TRBD1. Sequencing was performed on PBMCs. This TCR was sampled from a man between 18 and 35 years old in good health and CMV-seropositive. The CDR3 is CAWNRGHPYGYTF. The CDR3, as DNA: TGTGCCTGGAACAGGGGCCATCCCTATGGCTACACCTTC. The entire variable domain, with the rest obtained from reference TRBV30 and TRBJ1-2, is as follows: SQTIHQWPATLVQPVGSPLSLECTVEGTSNPNLYWYRQAAGRGLQLLFYSVGIGQISSEVPQNLSASRPQDRQFILSSKKLLLSDSGFYLCAWNRGHPYGYTFGSGTRLTVV.